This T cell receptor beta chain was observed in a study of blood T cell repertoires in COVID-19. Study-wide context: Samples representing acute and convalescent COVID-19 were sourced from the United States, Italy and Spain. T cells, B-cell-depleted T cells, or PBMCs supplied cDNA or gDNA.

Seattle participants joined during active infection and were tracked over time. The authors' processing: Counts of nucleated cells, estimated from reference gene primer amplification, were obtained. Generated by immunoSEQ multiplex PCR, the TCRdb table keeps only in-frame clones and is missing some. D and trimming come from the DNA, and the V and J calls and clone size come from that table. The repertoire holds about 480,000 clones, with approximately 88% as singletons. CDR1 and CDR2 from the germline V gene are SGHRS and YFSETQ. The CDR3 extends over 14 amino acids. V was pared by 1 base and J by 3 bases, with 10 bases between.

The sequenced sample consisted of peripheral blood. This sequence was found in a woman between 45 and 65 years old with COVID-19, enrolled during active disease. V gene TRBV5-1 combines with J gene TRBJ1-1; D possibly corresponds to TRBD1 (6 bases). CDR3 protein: CASSLRGLHTEAFF. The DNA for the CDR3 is TGCGCCAGCAGCTTGAGGGGGTTACACACTGAAGCTTTCTTT. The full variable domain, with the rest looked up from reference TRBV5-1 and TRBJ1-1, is KAGVTQTPRYLIKTRGQQVTLSCSPISGHRSVSWYQQTPGQGLQFLFEYFSETQRNKGNFPGRFSGRQFSNSRSEMNVSTLELGDSALYLCASSLRGLHTEAFFGQGTRLTVV.